This T cell receptor (beta chain) derives from a study of Graves' ophthalmopathy and Graves' hyperthyroidism. Turning to the study itself: There was a collection of peripheral blood at initial diagnosis, before any treatment.

This clonotype has just a few counts. Antigen specificity is unknown. The CDR3 contains 14 residues. In germline, CDR1 is MNHEY, CDR2 SMNVEV (reference sequence). The V and J ends lost 6 bases and 5 bases respectively, with 13 bases between them. Findings of the study overall: Ophthalmopathy cases were distinguished from stable hyperthyroidism by a 13-signature model, reaching around 88% sensitivity and around 81% specificity. In predicting ophthalmopathy progression, the model reached 70.59% sensitivity and 72.22% specificity.

RNA transcripts provided the template for amplifying TCR beta CDR3 regions. RT-PCR in the first round used HTBI primers; a second-round multiplex PCR followed. TCRdb passed the multiplex PCR reads through MiXCR, listing each CDR3 protein once. This sample has under 250,000 distinct CDR3 sequences, with 25% to 30% found just once. The sample comprised peripheral blood. The V gene is TRBV27, the J gene TRBJ2-2, with a tentative D call TRBD1 (5 bases). This TCR was recovered from a man aged 50 or older with Graves' ophthalmopathy. The CDR3 loop reads CASSSTQGTGELFF. The CDR3 DNA reads as TGTGCCAGCAGCTCCACTCAGGGAACCGGGGAGCTGTTTTTT.